This is a list of T cell receptor beta chains from one sample in a study of graft-versus-host responses after intestinal transplantation. These receptors are not linked to any known antigen. TCRdb keeps only in-frame clones here, not all; method: immunoSEQ multiplex PCR. The table includes about 85,000 clones, approximately 89% detected once. Specimen: unstimulated CD8+ T cells sorted from spleen or lymph node cells, collected before transplant. The receptors were gathered from a human donor who was the organ donor for an intestinal transplant. Both conserved end residues are part of each CDR3. The order of the fields is D gene, V gene, J gene, CDR3 DNA, CDR3 protein. D genes are given only for firm matches.

D gene: NA
V gene: TRBV6-5
J gene: TRBJ2-1
CDR3 DNA: TGTGCCAGCAATGGGGGTAGTGAGCAGTTCTTC
CDR3 protein: CASNGGSEQFF

D gene: NA
V gene: TRBV7-2
J gene: TRBJ2-3
CDR3 DNA: TGTGCCAGCAGCTTACAGCCCACAGATACGCAGTATTTT
CDR3 protein: CASSLQPTDTQYF

D gene: NA
V gene: TRBV4-1
J gene: TRBJ2-6
CDR3 DNA: TGCGCCAGCAGCCAAGTGCCACTGTCCGAGGGTGGGGCCAACGTCCTGACTTTC
CDR3 protein: CASSQVPLSEGGANVLTF

D gene: NA
V gene: TRBV4-1
J gene: TRBJ2-5
CDR3 DNA: TGCGCCAGCAGCCAAGTTCGTGGTAGCGGAGAAGAGACCCAGTACTTC
CDR3 protein: CASSQVRGSGEETQYF

D gene: TRBD1
V gene: TRBV7-3
J gene: TRBJ2-3
CDR3 DNA: TGTGCCAGCAGCTTAACTGATTGGGACAGAAGCACAGATACGCAGTATTTT
CDR3 protein: CASSLTDWDRSTDTQYF

D gene: NA
V gene: TRBV13
J gene: TRBJ1-2
CDR3 DNA: TGTGCCAGCAGCTTAGGAAGTGCGGACTATGGCTACACCTTC
CDR3 protein: CASSLGSADYGYTF

D gene: NA
V gene: TRBV19
J gene: TRBJ1-1
CDR3 DNA: TGTGCCAGTTCCTGGACAGAGAAGACTGAAGCTTTCTTT
CDR3 protein: CASSWTEKTEAFF

D gene: NA
V gene: TRBV9
J gene: TRBJ2-3
CDR3 DNA: TGTGCCAGCAGCGTGGAAGTCGGGGGGCCTAGCACAGATACGCAGTATTTT
CDR3 protein: CASSVEVGGPSTDTQYF

D gene: NA
V gene: TRBV27
J gene: TRBJ2-4
CDR3 DNA: TGTGCCAGCAGGGGCATTGGGAACATTCAGTACTTC
CDR3 protein: CASRGIGNIQYF

D gene: NA
V gene: TRBV27
J gene: TRBJ1-5
CDR3 DNA: TGTGCCAGCAGTTTGCAAGGCGGTAATCAGCCCCAGCATTTT
CDR3 protein: CASSLQGGNQPQHF

D gene: NA
V gene: TRBV7-9
J gene: TRBJ1-2
CDR3 DNA: TGTGCCAGCAGCTTGGAGGACAGTCTGAACCCCTATGGGATGGGCTACACCTTC
CDR3 protein: CASSLEDSLNPYGMGYTF

D gene: NA
V gene: TRBV9
J gene: TRBJ1-1
CDR3 DNA: TGTGCCAGCAGCGTTTCCCCCCGTGCGGTGGGGGGCATGAACACTGAAGCTTTCTTT
CDR3 protein: CASSVSPRAVGGMNTEAFF

D gene: NA
V gene: TRBV19
J gene: TRBJ1-6
CDR3 DNA: TGTGCCAGTAGCACCAGGACGGATTATAATTCACCCCTCCACTTT
CDR3 protein: CASSTRTDYNSPLHF

D gene: TRBD1
V gene: TRBV5-1
J gene: TRBJ2-1
CDR3 DNA: TGCGCCAGCAGCTCGGGGACAGGACACAATGAGCAGTTCTTC
CDR3 protein: CASSSGTGHNEQFF